These 10 T cell receptor beta chains share one sample of origin, sequenced in a study of naive and memory T cell subsets. Both TRBC1 and TRBC2 were covered by a beta constant-region primer of two equimolar oligonucleotides. Four rounds of PCR amplified the ligated cDNA using nested alpha and beta constant-region primers plus SP2. Each CDR3 protein gets one entry after TCRdb re-called the UMI-ligation and nested PCR reads with MiXCR. The sample includes about 120,000 distinct CDR3 sequences, 36% seen only once; the top ten take approximately 0.88%. The sample taken for sequencing was central memory CD4+ T cells from blood. These receptors came from a human donor in good health.

This clonotype was seen more than once but under ten times. This CDR3 is CASLQGRKTEAFF. The CDR3 bases are TGTGCCAGCCTACAGGGAAGGAAGACTGAAGCTTTCTTT. V usage is TRBV6-1 and J usage is TRBJ1-1; D possibly corresponds to TRBD1 (6 bases). Trimming shortened V by 8 bases and J by 5 bases, and 15 bases separated the two germline ends. CDR3 length: 13 residues. Germline V gene data show CDR1 as MNHNS and CDR2 as SASEGT.

This chain joins TRBV7-2 and TRBJ2-7, with TRBD1 identical over 9 bases. With 3 bases clipped from V and 4 bases from J, the junction kept 4 bases outside the gene matches. The CDR3 totals 14 residues. CDR1 is SGHTA, CDR2 FQGNSA, per germline. The CDR3: CASSLNRGQYEQYF. The CDR3, as DNA: TGTGCCAGCAGCTTGAACAGGGGGCAGTACGAGCAGTACTTC.

V is TRBV14 and J is TRBJ1-6; D call uncertain. Germline values: CDR1 SGHDN, CDR2 FVKESK. The CDR3 length is 15 residues. Trimming stripped 1 base from V and 9 bases from J, with 13 bases between. CDR3 in amino acids: CASSQGARLGSPLHF. CDR3 sequence (DNA): TGTGCCAGCAGCCAAGGGGCCCGACTTGGTTCACCCCTCCACTTT. The whole variable domain, filled in from reference TRBV14 and TRBJ1-6, reads EAGVTQFPSHSVIEKGQTVTLRCDPISGHDNLYWYRRVMGKEIKFLLHFVKESKQDESGMPNNRFLAERTGGTYSTLKVQPAELEDSGVYFCASSQGARLGSPLHFGNGTRLTVT.

This clonotype was counted a few times. V gene TRBV29-1 combines with J gene TRBJ2-1; 8 bases line up with TRBD2. In germline, CDR1 is SQVTM, CDR2 ANQGSEA. Losses at the gene ends were 6 bases for V and 1 base for J; bases not matched to a gene: 8. This CDR3 is 15 amino acids long. CDR3 bases: TGCAGCGTGAAAAACAGCGGGAGTTCCTACAATGAGCAGTTCTTC. Its translation is CSVKNSGSSYNEQFF.

The chain employs TRBV9 and TRBJ2-2; D may match TRBD1 or TRBD2 (5 bases each). Trimming removed 0 bases from V and 6 bases from J, with 12 bases in between. The CDR3 runs to 15 residues. CDR1 and CDR2 (germline): SGDLS, YYNGEE. Here the CDR3 DNA reads TGTGCCAGCAGCGTAGCTACGGGGCCGTCCGGGGAGCTGTTTTTT. Residues: CASSVATGPSGELFF.

This clonotype was detected a few times. The J gene is TRBJ2-1, the V gene TRBV12-3 or TRBV12-4; D uncertain. Trimming took off 6 bases at V and 3 bases at J, with 12 bases between the two ends. CDR3 length equals 14 residues. This CDR3 is CASSPGRGYNEQFF. Written as DNA, the CDR3 is TGTGCCAGCAGCCCCGGAAGAGGCTACAATGAGCAGTTCTTC.

There are a few counts of this clonotype. The chain couples TRBV29-1 to TRBJ2-1; possible D gene TRBD2, 5 bases. The germline gives CDR1 SQVTM, CDR2 ANQGSEA. The CDR3 has 12 residues. V lost 3 bases and J lost 7, with 10 bases in between. The CDR3 DNA follows: TGCAGCGTTGAGCCTAGCAAGAATGAGCAGTTCTTC. Its translation: CSVEPSKNEQFF.

The rearrangement joins TRBV20-1 to TRBJ1-6; TRBD1 matches 8 bases. This CDR3 is 14 amino acids long. The V gene's germline CDR1 is DFQATT and CDR2 SNEGSKA (reference sequence). Trimming removed 3 bases from V and 8 bases from J; junction bases left unmatched: 6. CDR3 sequence (DNA): TGCAGTGCTAGCCTGGACAGGGTCGATTCACCCCTCCACTTT. This translates into CSASLDRVDSPLHF.

The chain is built from TRBV5-1 and TRBJ2-3; the D is unclear. Trimming took off 1 base at V and 7 bases at J, with 10 bases between the two ends. Germline V CDR1 and CDR2: SGHRS, YFSETQ. The CDR3 consists of 13 residues. The CDR3 bases are TGCGCCAGCAGCTTGCTTCTCTCACATACGCAGTATTTT. This sequence encodes CASSLLLSHTQYF.

CDR3 amino acids: CASSLAQAGYNEQFF. For the CDR3, the DNA is TGCGCCAGCAGCTTGGCCCAAGCTGGTTACAATGAGCAGTTCTTC. The chain has TRBV5-1 and TRBJ2-1; D is undetermined. Germline V gene sequence: CDR1 SGHRS, CDR2 YFSETQ. Trimming cost V 0 bases and J 4 bases, with 11 bases left between them. The CDR3 has 15 residues.